Shown below are 16 T cell receptor beta chains from a single sample sequenced in a study of T cell changes during pregnancy in multiple sclerosis (dated 2019 in TCRdb). Libraries were made using the immunoSEQ multiplex PCR assay. Drawn from immuneACCESS, this table holds only the in-frame rearrangements with V and J called that TCRdb kept. Clones are partly lost; checked studies trace under half to an unresolved V gene and leave the rest unexplained. Here the sample has about 40,000 clones; 90% to 95% occur a single time. Clones ranked in the top ten supply more than 1.5% of the sample. The sample consisted of peripheral blood, taken in the third trimester of pregnancy. All receptors come from a female donor with multiple sclerosis, enrolled in a pregnancy study.

The rearrangement links TRBV15 to TRBJ1-5; a possible D gene is TRBD1 (6 bases). V shed 2 bases and J shed 8 bases, with 16 bases lying between them. CDR1 and CDR2 (germline): LNHNV, YYDKDF (reference sequence). The length of the CDR3 is 15 residues. CDR3 residues: CATSRKGGFREPQHF. DNA of the CDR3: TGTGCCACCAGCAGAAAAGGGGGTTTTAGAGAGCCCCAGCATTTT.

This clone has only a few counts. This rearrangement joins TRBV5-1 to TRBJ1-6; 9 bases align to TRBD1. Per the germline V gene, CDR1 is SGHRS and CDR2 is YFSETQ. V lost 4 bases and J lost 8; bases outside the gene matches: 7. This CDR3 has 15 residues. The CDR3 spells CASSIGTGIDSPLHF. CDR3 DNA sequence: TGCGCCAGCAGCATCGGGACAGGGATCGATTCACCCCTCCACTTT. Full variable domain (remainder filled in from reference TRBV5-1 and TRBJ1-6): KAGVTQTPRYLIKTRGQQVTLSCSPISGHRSVSWYQQTPGQGLQFLFEYFSETQRNKGNFPGRFSGRQFSNSRSEMNVSTLELGDSALYLCASSIGTGIDSPLHFGNGTRLTVT.

The CDR3: CAWSVAGGREKLFF. The CDR3 coding sequence is TGTGCCTGGAGTGTAGCGGGGGGCCGGGAAAAACTGTTTTTT. The V gene is TRBV30, the J gene TRBJ1-4, with TRBD1 as a possible D gene (6 bases). V was clipped by 0 bases and J by 8 bases, with 13 bases between them. CDR1 is GTSNPN and CDR2 is SVGIG in the germline V gene (reference sequence). CDR3 length: 14 residues.

This rearrangement joins TRBV6-1 to TRBJ2-3, with 10 bases fitting TRBD2. The germline V gene has CDR1 MNHNS and CDR2 SASEGT. The CDR3 covers 15 residues. V lost 5 bases, J lost 5 bases, and 7 bases stayed unmatched. The CDR3 protein is CASSSLAGEGDTQYF. The CDR3 nucleotides are TGTGCCAGCAGTTCGCTAGCGGGAGAGGGAGATACGCAGTATTTT.

The chain recombines TRBV6-1 with TRBJ2-3, with 8 bases lining up with TRBD1. The CDR3 runs 15 residues. V gave up 4 bases and J gave up 6 bases; unmatched junction bases: 9. Germline V CDR1 and CDR2: MNHNS, SASEGT. The CDR3 nucleotides are TGTGCCAGCAGTGTGGACAGGGCAAATTTGGATACGCAGTATTTT. Amino acid sequence: CASSVDRANLDTQYF.

The rearrangement joins TRBV5-1 to TRBJ1-2, with a weak D call TRBD1 (6 bases). Trimming shortened V by 4 bases and J by 1 base, and 11 bases separated the two germline ends. Germline V gene lookup returns CDR1 SGHRS and CDR2 YFSETQ. The CDR3 sequence is 14 residues long. CDR3 DNA: TGCGCCAGCAGCATAGGACAGATTAACTATGGCTACACCTTC. Its protein product is CASSIGQINYGYTF.

The CDR3 DNA is TGTGCCAGCAGTTCAAAAAACATTCAGTACTTC. Translating it yields CASSSKNIQYF. V gene TRBV27 combines with J gene TRBJ2-4; no firm D call. This CDR3 comprises 11 residues. Germline values: CDR1 MNHEY, CDR2 SMNVEV (reference sequence). V was trimmed by 4 bases and J by 4 bases, leaving 2 bases between them.

The chain couples TRBV29-1 to TRBJ2-1, with a tentative D call TRBD1 (5 bases). Germline V lookup: CDR1 SQVTM, CDR2 ANQGSEA. This CDR3 spans 13 amino acids. V was clipped by 4 bases and J by 5 bases, with 12 bases between them. The CDR3 loop reads CSVVGRVHNEQFF. The CDR3 bases are TGCAGCGTTGTGGGCAGGGTCCACAATGAGCAGTTCTTC.

This chain connects TRBV29-1 to TRBJ2-3; D is perhaps TRBD1 (5 bases). The CDR3 contains 12 residues. V lost 7 bases and J lost 1, with 9 bases in between. Germline lookup yields CDR1 SQVTM and CDR2 ANQGSEA. CDR3 amino acids: CSEARGTDTQYF. The CDR3 DNA reads as TGCAGCGAGGCCAGGGGCACAGATACGCAGTATTTT.

The V and J genes are TRBV11-1 and TRBJ2-1; 12 positions match TRBD2. CDR1 SGHAT and CDR2 FQDESV come from the germline V gene (reference sequence). J was trimmed by 5 bases and V by 2 bases; bases with no gene match: 4. This CDR3 contains 16 residues. CDR3 nucleotide sequence: TGTGCCAGCAGCTTATTGGGACTAGCGGGTCACAATGAGCAGTTCTTC. This sequence encodes CASSLLGLAGHNEQFF.

This clone was detected once. The junction departs from the called germline gene at one end, perhaps through a read error. The V call is TRBV7-7, the J call TRBJ2-3; perhaps TRBD2 as D (6 bases). Per germline, CDR1 SSHAT and CDR2 FNYEAQ (reference sequence). This CDR3 comprises 17 residues. The CDR3 DNA sequence: TGTGCTAGCAGCTTAGTCCGAGGCGGGGCTAGCACAGATACGCAGTATTTT. Its protein product is CASSLVRGGASTDTQYF.

This rearrangement joins TRBV29-1 to TRBJ2-5, with D unclear. The CDR3 is 11 residues long. The germline gives CDR1 SQVTM, CDR2 ANQGSEA. Trimming took 7 bases from V and 2 from J, leaving 8 bases between them. CDR3 region: CSALGQETQYF. The CDR3 DNA is TGCAGCGCCCTCGGGCAAGAGACCCAGTACTTC.

This clone was seen just once. The chain couples TRBV10-3 to TRBJ1-2; D uncertain. Germline CDR1 reads ENHRY; CDR2 reads SYGVKD. Trimming cost V 5 bases and J 6 bases, with 7 bases left between them. The CDR3 contains 11 residues. The CDR3 region has the DNA TGTGCCATCAGTTCCGGTAATGGCTACACCTTC. Translation gives CAISSGNGYTF.

The chain combines TRBV7-8 with TRBJ2-7; tentative D call: TRBD1 (7 bases). This CDR3 is 16 amino acids long. V shed 1 base and J shed 2 bases, with 15 bases lying between them. Germline-derived CDR1 and CDR2 are SGHVS and FQNEAQ. CDR3 amino acids: CASSLGRTGGTYEQYF. CDR3 nucleotides: TGTGCCAGCAGCTTAGGGAGGACAGGCGGGACCTACGAGCAGTACTTC.

The rearrangement joins TRBV9 to TRBJ2-7; 9 bases map to TRBD1. Trimming took 4 bases from V and 3 from J; bases not matched to a gene: 5. Germline CDR1 SGDLS, CDR2 YYNGEE. The CDR3 totals 14 residues. CDR3 protein: CASSPRDRDYEQYF. The CDR3 nucleotides are TGTGCCAGCAGCCCAAGGGACAGGGACTACGAGCAGTACTTC.

The V and J genes are TRBV19 and TRBJ2-7; 13 bases match TRBD2. The CDR3 sequence is 17 residues long. V shed 5 bases, J shed 6 bases, and the junction held 13 bases outside the gene matches. From germline, CDR1 is LNHDA and CDR2 SQIVND (reference sequence). CDR3 residues: CASSPAGTSGTRVEQYF. The DNA of the CDR3 is TGTGCCAGTAGTCCAGCCGGGACTAGCGGGACCCGGGTCGAGCAGTACTTC. The variable domain in full, with the rest retrieved from reference TRBV19 and TRBJ2-7, is DGGITQSPKYLFRKEGQNVTLSCEQNLNHDAMYWYRQDPGQGLRLIYYSQIVNDFQKGDIAEGYSVSREKKESFPLTVTSAQKNPTAFYLCASSPAGTSGTRVEQYFGPGTRLTVT.